This is a list of T cell receptor beta chains from one sample in a study of cytomegalovirus exposure and HLA in healthy donors. Produced via immunoSEQ multiplex PCR; TCRdb's table is partial and in-frame only. The table has approximately 120,000 clones, about 90% seen once. The sequencing input was PBMCs. Receptors were obtained from a woman younger than 35 in good health and CMV-seronegative. Both conserved end residues are part of each CDR3.

v_call: TRBV18; j_call: TRBJ1-6; cdr3_aa: CASSPFWGGDSPLHF
v_call: TRBV7-6; j_call: TRBJ1-1; cdr3_aa: CASSLLPPDRGTIPNTEAFF
v_call: TRBV4-1; j_call: TRBJ2-2; cdr3_aa: CASSQGPRGASNTGELFF
v_call: TRBV7-3; j_call: TRBJ2-5; cdr3_aa: CASSLIPSGGEQTQYF
v_call: TRBV7-6; j_call: TRBJ2-3; cdr3_aa: CASSLVGSGSTDTQYF
v_call: TRBV28; j_call: TRBJ2-3; cdr3_aa: CASSSGQEQYF
v_call: TRBV15; j_call: TRBJ2-1; cdr3_aa: CATSRGKLADSYNEQFF
v_call: TRBV9; j_call: TRBJ2-7; cdr3_aa: CASSVLAGDTEQYF
v_call: TRBV5-1; j_call: TRBJ1-1; cdr3_aa: CASSFEGATEAFF
v_call: TRBV9; j_call: TRBJ2-7; cdr3_aa: CASSVDWMGGEDEQYF
v_call: TRBV7-2; j_call: TRBJ2-3; cdr3_aa: CASSLYRADTQYF
v_call: TRBV28; j_call: TRBJ1-2; cdr3_aa: CASRATGRGYGYTF
v_call: TRBV5-8; j_call: TRBJ1-1; cdr3_aa: CASRTQGAVNTEAFF
v_call: TRBV29-1; j_call: TRBJ2-7; cdr3_aa: CSVELRGGGPYEQYF
v_call: TRBV18; j_call: TRBJ1-4; cdr3_aa: CASSPVSGVSLDYEKLFF
v_call: TRBV29-1; j_call: TRBJ1-5; cdr3_aa: CSVLGTGSGVSNQPQHF
v_call: TRBV5-6; j_call: TRBJ1-2; cdr3_aa: CASSFLGGYTF
v_call: TRBV19; j_call: TRBJ1-2; cdr3_aa: CASSIARANYGYTF
v_call: TRBV14; j_call: TRBJ2-3; cdr3_aa: CASSSEMGLAASTQYF
v_call: TRBV27; j_call: TRBJ2-1; cdr3_aa: CASSLGKAGTPYNEQFF
v_call: TRBV27; j_call: TRBJ2-1; cdr3_aa: CASSSPRDTGTNEQFF
v_call: TRBV6-5; j_call: TRBJ1-1; cdr3_aa: CASSPDRGDNTEAFF
v_call: TRBV7-9; j_call: TRBJ1-2; cdr3_aa: CASSLDQTGGGGYTF
v_call: TRBV7-3; j_call: TRBJ2-2; cdr3_aa: CASSRDSTRTGELFF
v_call: TRBV4-2; j_call: TRBJ2-6; cdr3_aa: CASSQGNRDFRSGANVLTF
v_call: TRBV2; j_call: TRBJ1-2; cdr3_aa: CVSGEDYGYTF
v_call: TRBV6-1; j_call: TRBJ1-5; cdr3_aa: CASSEDRGSNQPQHF
v_call: TRBV28; j_call: TRBJ2-1; cdr3_aa: CASSLPYSYNEQFF
v_call: TRBV23-1; j_call: TRBJ2-3; cdr3_aa: CASSIEGTFPPDTQYF
v_call: TRBV28; j_call: TRBJ1-3; cdr3_aa: CASSLGGGAGNTIYF
v_call: TRBV5-1; j_call: TRBJ1-1; cdr3_aa: CASSLAGRGQFEAFF
v_call: TRBV11-2; j_call: TRBJ2-7; cdr3_aa: CASSLELAGVSEQYF
v_call: TRBV28; j_call: TRBJ1-4; cdr3_aa: CASSQGAPGNEKLFF
v_call: TRBV18; j_call: TRBJ2-5; cdr3_aa: CASSPNGGSQETQYF
v_call: TRBV7-9; j_call: TRBJ2-7; cdr3_aa: CASSPSGGTPYEQYF
v_call: TRBV7-8; j_call: TRBJ2-7; cdr3_aa: CASSVYGTGPYEQYF
v_call: TRBV30; j_call: TRBJ1-2; cdr3_aa: CAWQQGSYGYTF
v_call: TRBV7-2; j_call: TRBJ2-1; cdr3_aa: CASTPGADIRYEQFF
v_call: TRBV5-1; j_call: TRBJ1-2; cdr3_aa: CASSFRDSDYGYTF
v_call: TRBV7-9; j_call: TRBJ2-3; cdr3_aa: CASSLTGSTDTQYF
v_call: TRBV18; j_call: TRBJ1-5; cdr3_aa: CASSPSVSNQPQHF
v_call: TRBV6-5; j_call: TRBJ2-5; cdr3_aa: CASSYLGEETQYF
v_call: TRBV5-4; j_call: TRBJ2-6; cdr3_aa: CASSSGSGANVLTF
v_call: TRBV6-1; j_call: TRBJ2-2; cdr3_aa: CASSDQGRGTGELFF
v_call: TRBV12-5; j_call: TRBJ1-1; cdr3_aa: CASGFGPKDRQNTEAFF
v_call: TRBV19; j_call: TRBJ2-3; cdr3_aa: CASSLWTGGIDTQYF
v_call: TRBV5-3; j_call: TRBJ1-2; cdr3_aa: CARSFSAGGNYGYTF
v_call: TRBV4-1; j_call: TRBJ2-3; cdr3_aa: CASSQGANTDTQYF
v_call: TRBV27; j_call: TRBJ2-5; cdr3_aa: CASSYRRTGMETQYF
v_call: TRBV12-5; j_call: TRBJ2-4; cdr3_aa: CASGLVQGRGAKNIQYF
v_call: TRBV7-3; j_call: TRBJ2-1; cdr3_aa: CASSLSGVGLAGGNEQFF
v_call: TRBV7-9; j_call: TRBJ1-1; cdr3_aa: CASSLGTGSTEAFF
v_call: TRBV6-1; j_call: TRBJ2-7; cdr3_aa: CASDGTSGLYEQYF
v_call: TRBV7-8; j_call: TRBJ1-5; cdr3_aa: CASSLDSRRIGNQPQHF
v_call: TRBV11-2; j_call: TRBJ1-1; cdr3_aa: CASSSTRGLNTEAFF
v_call: TRBV5-1; j_call: TRBJ1-5; cdr3_aa: CASSPGPANQPQHF
v_call: TRBV28; j_call: TRBJ2-7; cdr3_aa: CASTQEREDYEQYF
v_call: TRBV6-1; j_call: TRBJ2-1; cdr3_aa: CASSEAGGPNEQFF
v_call: TRBV14; j_call: TRBJ2-3; cdr3_aa: CASSQDTVSTDTQYF